Shown below are 24 T cell receptor beta chains from a single sample sequenced in a study of regulatory and conventional T cells in breast cancer. Each CDR3 protein gets one entry after TCRdb re-called the PCR reads with MiXCR. Among under 1,400 distinct CDR3 sequences, about 26% were seen once, and the ten largest hold roughly a quarter. The sequencing sample was made of conventional T cells from blood. These receptors all come from a female donor with breast cancer.

The J gene is TRBJ2-1, the V gene TRBV28, with no clear D. Trimming cost V 0 bases and J 9 bases, with 9 bases left between them. CDR1 and CDR2 from the germline V gene are MDHEN and SYDVKM. The CDR3 has 13 residues. CDR3 in DNA: TGTGCCAGCAGTTTATGGGGATTGGGTGAGCAGTTCTTC. This translates into CASSLWGLGEQFF.

By frequency in the sample, this clonotype is large. V is TRBV18 and J is TRBJ1-1, with D unresolved. From germline, CDR1 is KGHSH and CDR2 LQKENI. V dropped 3 bases and J dropped 3 bases, with 14 bases sitting between them. This CDR3 spans 15 amino acids. This CDR3 is CASSPQNNPDTEAFF. The CDR3 nucleotides read TGTGCCAGCTCACCCCAGAATAATCCTGACACTGAAGCTTTCTTT.

This clonotype was recorded a few times. The chain recombines TRBV25-1 with TRBJ1-4; a possible D gene is TRBD1 (5 bases). Per germline, CDR1 MGHDK and CDR2 SYGVNS. This CDR3 has 14 residues. Trimming pared 6 bases from V and 8 bases from J, leaving 16 bases between. The CDR3: CASSWWGTREKLFF. CDR3 bases: TGTGCCAGCAGCTGGTGGGGGACGAGGGAAAAACTGTTTTTT. Filled out from reference TRBV25-1 and TRBJ1-4, the complete variable domain reads EADIYQTPRYLVIGTGKKITLECSQTMGHDKMYWYQQDPGMELHLIHYSYGVNSTEKGDLSSESTVSRIRTEHFPLTLESARPSHTSQYLCASSWWGTREKLFFGSGTQLSVL.

In its sample, this clonotype was seen a few times. A clone one base away is much larger, so this may be a read error. This likely comes from a read error, as the CDR3 has no conserved phenylalanine or tryptophan at its end. The genes are TRBV29-1 and TRBJ2-7; D is unclear. Germline lookup yields CDR1 SQVTM and CDR2 ANQGSEA. V lost 0 bases and J lost 5, with 11 bases in between. The CDR3 extends over 13 amino acids. For the CDR3, the DNA is TGCAGCGTTGAAGATTCTGGGAACAACGAGCAGTACATC. It encodes CSVEDSGNNEQYI.

By sample fraction, this clonotype is large. This chain connects TRBV7-2 to TRBJ1-2; no definite D call. The CDR3 consists of 12 residues. Germline V gives CDR1 SGHTA, CDR2 FQGNSA. Trimming left V 1 base short and J 4 bases short, with 4 bases between. CDR3: CASSLGVYGYTF. For the CDR3, the DNA is TGTGCCAGCAGCTTAGGGGTCTATGGCTACACCTTC.

This clonotype is deemed medium-sized. The V gene is TRBV7-2, the J gene TRBJ2-7; D is uncertain. Germline V gene data show CDR1 as SGHTA and CDR2 as FQGNSA. Trimming shortened V by 1 base and J by 2 bases, and 12 bases separated the two germline ends. There are 15 residues in the CDR3. CDR3 loop: CASSLGPYSAYEQYF. CDR3 nucleotides: TGTGCCAGCAGCTTAGGTCCCTATTCCGCCTACGAGCAGTACTTC. Together with reference TRBV7-2 and TRBJ2-7, the CDR3 gives the full variable domain: GAGVSQSPSNKVTEKGKDVELRCDPISGHTALYWYRQSLGQGLEFLIYFQGNSAPDKSGLPSDRFSAERTGGSVSTLTIQRTQQEDSAVYLCASSLGPYSAYEQYFGPGTRLTVT.

By sample share, this clonotype is medium-sized. The chain carries TRBV7-9 and TRBJ1-3; TRBD1 is a possible D gene (5 bases). Per the germline V gene, CDR1 is SEHNR and CDR2 is FQNEAQ (reference sequence). The CDR3 contains 14 residues. The V end lost 3 bases, the J end lost 3 bases, and 9 bases lay between the germline ends. In nucleotides, the CDR3 is TGTGCCAGCAGCTTGGTGGGACTTGGAAACACCATATATTTT. Its translation: CASSLVGLGNTIYF.

Notes on this clonotype: A read error may explain this, as a much larger clone is one base away. V usage is TRBV7-2 and J usage is TRBJ1-3; 7 bases align to TRBD1. CDR3 length: 16 residues. Germline lookup yields CDR1 SGHTA and CDR2 FQGNSA. CDR3: CASSPSTGWLGSTIYF. The CDR3, as DNA: TGTGCCAGCAGCCCTTCGACAGGGTGGCTTGGAAGCACCATATATTTT.

This chain uses TRBV11-2 with TRBJ2-3; TRBD1 is a possible D gene (6 bases). The V gene lost 2 bases and the J gene lost 3 bases, with 12 bases spanning the gap. This CDR3 has 15 amino acids. Germline V lookup: CDR1 SGHAT, CDR2 FQNNGV. The CDR3 sequence is CASSLPRQETDTQYF. As DNA, the CDR3 is TGTGCCAGCAGCTTACCCCGACAGGAAACAGATACGCAGTATTTT.

In regard to this clonotype: Just one base apart from a much larger clone, this may be a read error. The CDR3 DNA is TGCAGTGCTAGAGATGCGGGGGCCCCGTTAGTTGGCGAGCAGTACTTC. Protein: CSARDAGAPLVGEQYF. The rearrangement links TRBV20-1 to TRBJ2-7; D possibly corresponds to TRBD2 (7 bases). The CDR3 loop spans 16 amino acids. Trimming stripped 0 bases from V and 6 bases from J, with 21 bases between. CDR1 is DFQATT and CDR2 is SNEGSKA in the germline V gene (reference sequence).

This clonotype is judged large (0.1 to 1%). The rearrangement uses TRBV29-1 and TRBJ2-7; tentative D call: TRBD2 (5 bases). The CDR3 covers 11 residues. Trimming removed 0 bases from V and 6 bases from J, with 6 bases in between. The germline V gene encodes CDR1 SQVTM and CDR2 ANQGSEA. In DNA form, the CDR3 reads TGCAGCGTTGAAGATCGGGGCGAGCAGTACTTC. Protein product: CSVEDRGEQYF.

This clonotype was seen a handful of times. The chain joins TRBV7-9 to TRBJ2-4, with 11 bases matching TRBD1. The CDR3 spans 13 residues. The germline CDR1 and CDR2 sequences are SEHNR and FQNEAQ (reference sequence). The V and J ends lost 5 bases and 15 bases, in that order; junction bases with no gene match: 9. CDR3 in amino acids: CASSPGTGGLTYF. CDR3 sequence (DNA): TGTGCCAGCAGCCCGGGGACAGGGGGTTTAACGTACTTC.

This clonotype is categorized as medium-sized. The rearrangement uses TRBV5-1 and TRBJ2-3; D uncertain. Germline CDR1 reads SGHRS; CDR2 reads YFSETQ. With 2 bases removed from V and 6 bases from J, the gap between germline ends came to 16 bases. The CDR3 covers 15 residues. In DNA, the CDR3 is TGCGCCAGCAGCTTATCACCCCCGGCGACTGATACGCAGTATTTT. This sequence encodes CASSLSPPATDTQYF.

By share, this clonotype counts as large. The DNA for the CDR3 is TGTGCCAGCAGTTACCCCCGCGAGCAGTACTTC. Translation gives CASSYPREQYF. V gene TRBV6-5 combines with J gene TRBJ2-7; D gene uncertain. Germline loops: CDR1 MNHEY, CDR2 SVGAGI. V was clipped by 2 bases and J by 6 bases, with 5 bases between them. The length of the CDR3 is 11 residues.

Concerning this clonotype itself: This sequence may be a read error, since a much larger clone differs from it by one base. This chain joins TRBV6-2 or TRBV6-3 and TRBJ1-1; perhaps TRBD1 as D (5 bases). There are 14 residues in the CDR3. The V end lost 2 bases, the J end lost 1 base, and 8 bases lay between the germline ends. Germline V gene data show CDR1 as MNHEY and CDR2 as SVGEGT. CDR3 DNA: TGTGCCAGCAGTTACACCGGGGCGAACACTGAAGCTTTCTTT. This gives the protein CASSYTGANTEAFF.

In this sample, this clonotype is medium-sized. This chain links TRBV29-1 with TRBJ1-4; 10 bases agree with TRBD1. Germline trimming cut 1 base from V and 6 bases from J; bases unmatched to any gene: 2. Germline assignment: CDR1 SQVTM and CDR2 ANQGSEA. The CDR3 covers 14 residues. In DNA, the CDR3 is TGCAGCGTTGAAGCGACAGGGGGCGATGAAAAACTGTTTTTT. Its protein product is CSVEATGGDEKLFF.

V and J are TRBV7-9 and TRBJ1-1; TRBD1 agrees at 8 bases. Germline assignment: CDR1 SEHNR and CDR2 FQNEAQ (reference sequence). The CDR3 totals 16 residues. V shed 5 bases and J 1 base; nucleotides not matched to a gene: 9. The chain's CDR3 is CASSGRQGYGNTEAFF. The CDR3, as DNA: TGTGCCAGCAGCGGTCGACAGGGGTATGGGAACACTGAAGCTTTCTTT.

This rearrangement joins TRBV27 to TRBJ1-6; D call uncertain. Germline V gene lookup returns CDR1 MNHEY and CDR2 SMNVEV (reference sequence). The V end lost 2 bases, the J end lost 7 bases, and 6 bases lay between the germline ends. The CDR3 has 13 amino acids. In DNA form, the CDR3 reads TGTGCCAGCAGTTTAATGGGGAATTCACCCCTCCACTTT. Its translation is CASSLMGNSPLHF.

The V call is TRBV3-1, the J call TRBJ2-1; D is ambiguous. The germline gives CDR1 LGHDT, CDR2 YNNKEL (reference sequence). This CDR3 is 14 amino acids long. Trimming stripped 3 bases from V and 5 bases from J, with 11 bases between. Here the CDR3 reads CASSHGNRNNEQFF. The DNA for the CDR3 is TGTGCCAGCAGCCATGGTAACAGAAACAATGAGCAGTTCTTC.

The chain uses TRBV6-5 and TRBJ2-3; D gene unclear. This CDR3 contains 16 residues. The germline V gene encodes CDR1 MNHEY and CDR2 SVGAGI. The ends were cut back, 5 bases at V and 4 bases at J, with 19 bases in the middle. DNA of the CDR3: TGTGCCAGCAGTCACGAGACGGACCCTTACGCAGATACGCAGTATTTT. Translated, it gives CASSHETDPYADTQYF.

This clonotype rates as medium-sized. The J gene is TRBJ1-4, the V gene TRBV4-1; the D is unclear. V lost 11 bases and J 4 bases, leaving 14 bases between the germline ends. This CDR3 region has 13 residues. The germline CDR1 and CDR2 sequences are MGHRA and YSYEKL. The CDR3 coding sequence is TGCGCCGGAGCACAGTTACTTAATGAAAAACTGTTTTTT. It encodes CAGAQLLNEKLFF.

This clonotype rates as large. The chain links TRBV12-3 or TRBV12-4 to TRBJ2-6; D unresolved. Trimming took off 1 base at V and 0 bases at J, with 7 bases between the two ends. The CDR3 is made up of 16 amino acids. The CDR3 protein is CASSLGSSSGANVLTF. The CDR3 bases are TGTGCCAGCAGTTTAGGTTCGTCCTCTGGGGCCAACGTCCTGACTTTC.

This clonotype is deemed medium-sized. The gene calls are TRBV2 and TRBJ2-7, with 9 nucleotides matching TRBD2. Looked up from germline, CDR1 is SNHLY and CDR2 is FYNNEI. Losses at the gene ends were 7 bases for V and 6 bases for J; bases not matched to a gene: 13. This CDR3 is 15 amino acids long. The CDR3 coding sequence is TGTGCCAGCAATGCGGGGGGGCCGATCGGGGGCGAGCAGTACTTC. Amino acid sequence: CASNAGGPIGGEQYF.

This clonotype is judged medium-sized. The chain couples TRBV12-3 or TRBV12-4 to TRBJ1-1; no clear D. The CDR3 extends over 16 amino acids. Trimming removed 4 bases at V and 4 bases at J, with 19 bases between. CDR3 in amino acids: CASSSPPRGSLTEAFF. Here the CDR3 DNA reads TGTGCCAGCAGTTCCCCCCCGCGGGGAAGTCTCACTGAAGCTTTCTTT.